This T cell receptor beta chain was captured in a study of tumor and adjacent non-tumor tissue in lung cancer. The overall study: The cohort had roughly 11 adenocarcinoma, a couple of squamous cell and 1 small cell patients. Study-wide results and caveats: In normal lung, the top 100 clones were significantly more dominant than in tumor. Significantly higher TCR diversity was found in tumor than normal lung.

A note on this clonotype: Its antigen remains unidentified.

The CDR3 sequence is 14 residues long. Between the trimmed V and J ends, which lost 0 bases and 6 bases, there was a span of 10 bases. Germline V CDR1 and CDR2: SGHRS, YFSETQ. This sample's RNA came from whole unsorted tissue. The normal lung tissue was taken more than 3 cm from the tumor edge. Donors were chemotherapy-naive, newly diagnosed lung cancer surgical patients in China, August–late 2014. The library came from three nested PCR rounds adapted from ARM-PCR protocols. TCRdb used MiXCR to reprocess the multiplex PCR reads, holding one entry per CDR3 protein. The table records approximately 110,000 distinct CDR3 sequences, about 63% of them present only once.

V gene TRBV5-1 combines with J gene TRBJ2-4; D ambiguous. The sample consisted of distant non-tumor lung tissue. This TCR was sampled from a man in his 60s with non-small cell lung cancer. The CDR3: CASSLDMSGNIQYF. In DNA form, the CDR3 reads TGCGCCAGCAGCTTGGATATGAGTGGAAACATTCAGTACTTC. Using reference TRBV5-1 and TRBJ2-4 for the parts outside the CDR3, the full variable domain is KAGVTQTPRYLIKTRGQQVTLSCSPISGHRSVSWYQQTPGQGLQFLFEYFSETQRNKGNFPGRFSGRQFSNSRSEMNVSTLELGDSALYLCASSLDMSGNIQYFGAGTRLSVL.